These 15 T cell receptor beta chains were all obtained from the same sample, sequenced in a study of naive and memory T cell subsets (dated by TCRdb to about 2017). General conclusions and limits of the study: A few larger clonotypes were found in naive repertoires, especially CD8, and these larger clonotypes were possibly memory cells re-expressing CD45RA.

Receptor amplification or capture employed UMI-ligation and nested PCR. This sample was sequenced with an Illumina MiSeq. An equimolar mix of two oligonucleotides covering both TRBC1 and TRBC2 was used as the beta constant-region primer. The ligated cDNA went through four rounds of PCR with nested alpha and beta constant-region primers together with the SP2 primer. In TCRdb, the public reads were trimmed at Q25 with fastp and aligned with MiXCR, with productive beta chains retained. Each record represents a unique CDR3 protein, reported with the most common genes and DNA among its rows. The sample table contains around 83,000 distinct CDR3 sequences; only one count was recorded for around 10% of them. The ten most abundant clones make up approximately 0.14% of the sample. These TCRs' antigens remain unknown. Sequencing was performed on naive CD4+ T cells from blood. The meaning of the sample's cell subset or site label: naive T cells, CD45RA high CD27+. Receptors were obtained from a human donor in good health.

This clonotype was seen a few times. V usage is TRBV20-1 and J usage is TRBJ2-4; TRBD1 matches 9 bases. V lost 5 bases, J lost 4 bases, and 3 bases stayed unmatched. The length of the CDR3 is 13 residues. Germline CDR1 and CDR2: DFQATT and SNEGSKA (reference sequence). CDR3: CSAETGGKNIQYF. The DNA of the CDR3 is TGCAGTGCTGAGACAGGGGGAAAAAACATTCAGTACTTC.

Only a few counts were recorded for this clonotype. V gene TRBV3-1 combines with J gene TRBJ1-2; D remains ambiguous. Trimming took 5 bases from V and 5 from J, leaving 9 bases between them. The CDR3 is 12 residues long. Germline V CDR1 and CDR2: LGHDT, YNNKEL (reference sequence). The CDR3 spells CASSLAEYGYTF. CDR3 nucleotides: TGTGCCAGCAGCTTGGCCGAATATGGCTACACCTTC.

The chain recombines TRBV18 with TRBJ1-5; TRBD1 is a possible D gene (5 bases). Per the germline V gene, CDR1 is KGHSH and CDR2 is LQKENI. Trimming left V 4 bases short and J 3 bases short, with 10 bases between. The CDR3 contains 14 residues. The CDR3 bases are TGTGCCAGCTCACGAGGGGACTCCAATCAGCCCCAGCATTTT. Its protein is CASSRGDSNQPQHF.

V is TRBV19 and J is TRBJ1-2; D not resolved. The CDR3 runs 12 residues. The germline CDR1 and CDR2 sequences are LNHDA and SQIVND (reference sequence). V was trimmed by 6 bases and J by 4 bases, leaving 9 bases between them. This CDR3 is CASRAETYGYTF. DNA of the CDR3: TGTGCCAGTAGAGCAGAGACCTATGGCTACACCTTC.

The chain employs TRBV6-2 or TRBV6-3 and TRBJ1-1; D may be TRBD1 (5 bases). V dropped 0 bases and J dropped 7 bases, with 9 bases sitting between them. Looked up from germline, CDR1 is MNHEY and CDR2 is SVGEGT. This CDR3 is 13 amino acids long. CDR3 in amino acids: CASSYSRGLEAFF. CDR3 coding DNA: TGTGCCAGCAGTTACTCGAGGGGACTTGAAGCTTTCTTT.

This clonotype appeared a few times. The CDR3 region has the DNA TGTGCCAGCAGCGAACTATGGGGAGTCTCTGGAAACACCATATATTTT. Translated: CASSELWGVSGNTIYF. The chain recombines TRBV7-2 with TRBJ1-3; no reliable D call. CDR3 size: 16 residues. Germline lookup yields CDR1 SGHTA and CDR2 FQGNSA. V was cut by 5 bases and J by 0 bases, with 14 bases left in between. Full variable domain (rest looked up from reference TRBV7-2 and TRBJ1-3): GAGVSQSPSNKVTEKGKDVELRCDPISGHTALYWYRQSLGQGLEFLIYFQGNSAPDKSGLPSDRFSAERTGGSVSTLTIQRTQQEDSAVYLCASSELWGVSGNTIYFGEGSWLTVV.

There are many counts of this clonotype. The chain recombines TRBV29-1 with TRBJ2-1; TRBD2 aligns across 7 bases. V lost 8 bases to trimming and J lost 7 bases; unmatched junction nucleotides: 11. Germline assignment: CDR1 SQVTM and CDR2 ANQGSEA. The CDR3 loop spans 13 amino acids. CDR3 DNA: TGCAGCAACCTCGCGGGAGCTAGAAATGAGCAGTTCTTC. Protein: CSNLAGARNEQFF.

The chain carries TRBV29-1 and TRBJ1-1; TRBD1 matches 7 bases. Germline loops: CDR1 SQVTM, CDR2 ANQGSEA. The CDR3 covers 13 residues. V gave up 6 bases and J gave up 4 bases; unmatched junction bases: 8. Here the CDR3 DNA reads TGCAGCGTCAGGGGGGGCTGGGGCACTGAAGCTTTCTTT. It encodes CSVRGGWGTEAFF.

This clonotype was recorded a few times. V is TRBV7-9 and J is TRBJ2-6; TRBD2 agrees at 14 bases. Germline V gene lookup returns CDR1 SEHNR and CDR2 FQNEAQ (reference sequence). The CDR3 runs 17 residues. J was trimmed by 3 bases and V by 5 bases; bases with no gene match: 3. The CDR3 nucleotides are TGTGCCAGCAGCGATGGACTAGCGGGAGGTGGGGCCAACGTCCTGACTTTC. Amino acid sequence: CASSDGLAGGGANVLTF.

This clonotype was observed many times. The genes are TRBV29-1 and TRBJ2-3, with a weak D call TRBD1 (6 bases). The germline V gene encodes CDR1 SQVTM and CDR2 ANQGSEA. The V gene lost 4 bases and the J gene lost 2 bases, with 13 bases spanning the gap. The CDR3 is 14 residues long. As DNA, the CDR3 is TGCAGCGTTGGTCGGACAGCGAACACAGATACGCAGTATTTT. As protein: CSVGRTANTDTQYF.

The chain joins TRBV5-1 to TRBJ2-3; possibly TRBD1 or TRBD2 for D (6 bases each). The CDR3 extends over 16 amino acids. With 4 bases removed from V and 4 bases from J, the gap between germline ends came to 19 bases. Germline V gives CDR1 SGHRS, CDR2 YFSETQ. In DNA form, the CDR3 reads TGCGCCAGCAGCGTGGGGGGCAACCGACCCCCAGATACGCAGTATTTT. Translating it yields CASSVGGNRPPDTQYF.

The CDR3 here is CASRGQGLRNTEAFF. Here the CDR3 DNA reads TGTGCCAGCAGGGGACAGGGTTTGAGGAACACTGAAGCTTTCTTT. This chain connects TRBV12-3 or TRBV12-4 to TRBJ1-1, with 9 bases matching TRBD1. Trimming removed 6 bases from V and 1 base from J; junction bases left unmatched: 6. The CDR3 extends over 15 amino acids.

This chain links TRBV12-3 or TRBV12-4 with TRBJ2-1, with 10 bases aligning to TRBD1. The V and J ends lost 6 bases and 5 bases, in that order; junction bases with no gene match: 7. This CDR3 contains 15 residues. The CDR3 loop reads CASSLSGTGDNEQFF. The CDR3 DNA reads TGTGCCAGCAGCCTCTCCGGGACAGGGGACAATGAGCAGTTCTTC.

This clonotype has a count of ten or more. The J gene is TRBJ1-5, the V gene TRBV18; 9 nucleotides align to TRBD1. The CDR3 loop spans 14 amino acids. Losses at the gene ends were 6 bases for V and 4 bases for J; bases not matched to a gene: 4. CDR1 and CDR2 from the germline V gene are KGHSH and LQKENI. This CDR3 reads CASSQQGANQPQHF. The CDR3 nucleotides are TGTGCCAGCTCTCAACAGGGGGCAAATCAGCCCCAGCATTTT.

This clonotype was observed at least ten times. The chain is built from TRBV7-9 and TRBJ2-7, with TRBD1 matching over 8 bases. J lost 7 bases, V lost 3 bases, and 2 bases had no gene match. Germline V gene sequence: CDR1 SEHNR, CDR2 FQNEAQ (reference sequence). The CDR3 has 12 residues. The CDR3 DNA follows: TGTGCCAGCAGCTTGACAGGGGAAGAGCAGTACTTC. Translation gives CASSLTGEEQYF.